This record covers a single T cell receptor beta chain. The J segment lost 9 bases and the V segment lost 9 bases, leaving 5 bases of the junction unmatched. This CDR3 region has 12 residues. Germline assignment: CDR1 LNHNV and CDR2 YYDKDF (reference sequence). This entry comes from a study of T cells in localized non-small cell lung cancer. TCRdb keeps only in-frame clones here, not all; method: immunoSEQ multiplex PCR. Here the sample spans around 41,000 clones, 70% to 90% being singletons. Sequencing used peripheral blood, obtained before any cancer treatment. This chain uses TRBV15 with TRBJ2-1; TRBD1 matches 10 bases. This receptor was obtained from a woman aged 18-55 years with stage III lung adenocarcinoma. The CDR3, as DNA: TGTGCCACGGGACAGGGGTGGGGTGAGCAGTTCTTC. Translated: CATGQGWGEQFF.